The 27 T cell receptor beta chains reported below all come from one sample, sequenced in a study of beta chain features in type 1 diabetes. Study observations and caveats: People with Type 1 diabetes carried modestly yet significantly shorter TCRB CDR3s in all four CD4+ subsets.

No antigen has been identified for these receptors. The sequenced template was cDNA made from the entire isolated RNA. Assay: immunoSEQ multiplex PCR; the TCRdb copy retains only in-frame clones and omits some. The sample has about 650,000 clones, 12% seen once; the top ten hold around 0.12%. The material sequenced was naive CD4+ T cells from blood. These receptors were obtained from a man aged 25 to 45 with type 1 diabetes.

J is TRBJ1-6 and V is TRBV6-5, with D perhaps matching TRBD1 (5 bases). Germline V gene data show CDR1 as MNHEY and CDR2 as SVGAGI. This CDR3 region has 12 residues. The ends were cut back, 6 bases at V and 16 bases at J, with 16 bases in the middle. The CDR3 reads CASSRGATTLHF. The CDR3 DNA sequence: TGTGCCAGCAGCCGCGGGGCTACTACACTCCACTTT.

The V call is TRBV2, the J call TRBJ2-3; tentative D call: TRBD2 (5 bases). The CDR3 is 16 amino acids. Germline-derived CDR1 and CDR2 are SNHLY and FYNNEI. Trimming stripped 0 bases from V and 4 bases from J, with 14 bases between. In DNA form, the CDR3 reads TGTGCCAGCAGTGAAGCCCCCGCTTTGCGGGCAGATACGCAGTATTTT. Translating it yields CASSEAPALRADTQYF.

This clone showed up just a few times. The chain joins TRBV5-1 to TRBJ1-2; D is ambiguous. V shed 0 bases and J shed 5 bases, with 14 bases lying between them. CDR3 length: 15 amino acids. CDR1 and CDR2 (germline): SGHRS, YFSETQ. CDR3 region: CASSLGLENPYGYTF. As DNA, the CDR3 is TGCGCCAGCAGCTTGGGGCTTGAAAACCCGTATGGCTACACCTTC.

The chain couples TRBV7-8 to TRBJ1-4, with TRBD1 as a possible D gene (5 bases). The CDR3 sequence is 15 residues long. V dropped 5 bases and J dropped 7 bases, with 17 bases sitting between them. CDR1 and CDR2 from the germline V gene are SGHVS and FQNEAQ. The CDR3 sequence is CASSINGGTGEKLFF. CDR3 nucleotides: TGTGCCAGCAGCATAAATGGGGGGACGGGTGAAAAACTGTTTTTT.

The V call is TRBV20-1, the J call TRBJ2-2; D ambiguous. The CDR3 sequence is 11 residues long. Germline lookup yields CDR1 DFQATT and CDR2 SNEGSKA (reference sequence). V was cut by 4 bases and J by 8 bases, with 8 bases left in between. The CDR3, as DNA: TGCAGTGCTAAGGTGTGGGGGGAGCTGTTTTTT. Residues: CSAKVWGELFF.

The chain recombines TRBV7-9 with TRBJ1-4; TRBD1 matches 10 bases. With 5 bases clipped from V and 11 bases from J, the junction kept 8 bases outside the gene matches. CDR1 is SEHNR, CDR2 FQNEAQ, per germline (reference sequence). The CDR3 runs to 14 residues. The CDR3 sequence is CASSPGQGEGKLFF. In DNA form, the CDR3 reads TGTGCCAGCAGCCCCGGACAGGGGGAGGGGAAACTGTTTTTT.

The V and J genes are TRBV6-1 and TRBJ2-5; D may correspond to TRBD1 or TRBD2 (5 bases each). The germline gives CDR1 MNHNS, CDR2 SASEGT. V lost 2 bases to trimming and J lost 4 bases, with 8 bases between them. The CDR3 extends over 13 amino acids. The CDR3 here is CASSESGRETQYF. The CDR3 region has the DNA TGTGCCAGCAGTGAATCAGGGAGAGAGACCCAGTACTTC.

This clone has just a few counts. This chain links TRBV7-9 with TRBJ2-5, with D possibly being TRBD1 or TRBD2 (5 bases each). The CDR3 totals 14 residues. The ends were cut back, 0 bases at V and 4 bases at J, with 9 bases in the middle. CDR1 and CDR2 from the germline V gene are SEHNR and FQNEAQ (reference sequence). CDR3 nucleotide sequence: TGTGCCAGCAGCTTAGCCCCTGGGGGAGAGACCCAGTACTTC. Its translation: CASSLAPGGETQYF.

In its sample, this clone was seen a few times. The J gene is TRBJ2-6, the V gene TRBV28, with D uncertain. Trimming pared 3 bases from V and 0 bases from J, leaving 9 bases between. CDR1 MDHEN and CDR2 SYDVKM come from the germline V gene. The CDR3 sequence is 16 residues long. The CDR3 nucleotides are TGTGCCAGCAGTTTCAACGGCAACTCTGGGGCCAACGTCCTGACTTTC. Protein sequence: CASSFNGNSGANVLTF.

V is TRBV12-5 and J is TRBJ2-5; D unresolved. The CDR3 consists of 14 residues. V lost 1 base and J 0 bases, leaving 6 bases between the germline ends. Germline lookup yields CDR1 LGHNT and CDR2 FRNRAP. CDR3 amino acids: CASGLGGHQETQYF. Written as DNA, the CDR3 is TGTGCTAGTGGTTTGGGCGGACACCAAGAGACCCAGTACTTC.

The chain has TRBV7-2 and TRBJ1-6; the D is unclear. The germline gives CDR1 SGHTA, CDR2 FQGNSA. Deletions cut 5 bases from V and 7 bases from J, with 21 bases between. The CDR3 runs 17 residues. CDR3 DNA sequence: TGTGCCAGCAGCAACAGTCAATGGGATGCTCGGAATTCACCCCTCCACTTT. It translates to CASSNSQWDARNSPLHF.

On this clone itself: Other DNA sequences within the sample encode an identical CDR3. The J gene is TRBJ2-7, the V gene TRBV7-2; D remains ambiguous. The CDR3 is 13 residues long. V gave up 1 base and J gave up 3 bases, with 7 bases separating them. Germline-derived CDR1 and CDR2 are SGHTA and FQGNSA. Written as DNA, the CDR3 is TGTGCCAGCAGCTTAGTTAGCAGCTACGAGCAGTACTTC. Protein: CASSLVSSYEQYF.

The CDR3, as DNA: TGTGCCAGCAGCCTACAGGGGGCGGCTAATGAAAAACTGTTTTTT. Residues: CASSLQGAANEKLFF. The chain recombines TRBV9 with TRBJ1-4; TRBD1 agrees at 9 bases. CDR1 and CDR2 from the germline V gene are SGDLS and YYNGEE. J gave up 3 bases and V 4 bases, and 4 bases lay outside the gene matches. The CDR3 is made up of 15 amino acids.

J is TRBJ1-2 and V is TRBV5-1; 7 bases fit TRBD1. V dropped 5 bases and J dropped 4; count of bases not matched to a gene: 14. CDR3 length: 16 residues. Per germline, CDR1 SGHRS and CDR2 YFSETQ. In DNA form, the CDR3 reads TGCGCCAGCAGGGTTTCCTCGGGACAGATAACCTATGGCTACACCTTC. Translating gives CASRVSSGQITYGYTF.

This clone has only a few counts. V usage is TRBV19 and J usage is TRBJ2-7, with 7 bases aligning to TRBD1. CDR1 is LNHDA, CDR2 SQIVND, per germline (reference sequence). The CDR3 covers 14 residues. V trimming: 4 bases; J trimming: 0 bases; junction bases outside the gene matches: 3. The CDR3 protein is CASSTWDSSYEQYF. CDR3 DNA: TGTGCCAGTAGTACCTGGGACAGCTCCTACGAGCAGTACTTC. The variable domain in full, with the rest retrieved from reference TRBV19 and TRBJ2-7, is DGGITQSPKYLFRKEGQNVTLSCEQNLNHDAMYWYRQDPGQGLRLIYYSQIVNDFQKGDIAEGYSVSREKKESFPLTVTSAQKNPTAFYLCASSTWDSSYEQYFGPGTRLTVT.

The rearrangement joins TRBV4-3 to TRBJ1-2; D gene ambiguous. The length of the CDR3 is 17 residues. V was cut by 1 base and J by 4 bases, with 19 bases left in between. Germline V gene sequence: CDR1 LGHNA, CDR2 YSLEER. The CDR3 sequence is CASSQVPQVTLAYGYTF. The DNA of the CDR3 is TGCGCCAGCAGCCAAGTCCCGCAGGTAACCTTGGCCTATGGCTACACCTTC.

This clone was seen only a few times. The gene calls are TRBV2 and TRBJ2-5; unclear D gene. CDR1 is SNHLY, CDR2 FYNNEI, per germline. The length of the CDR3 is 10 residues. The germline V and J ends were trimmed by 5 bases and 10 bases, with 8 bases remaining between them. The CDR3 reads CASSSRGQYF. As DNA, the CDR3 is TGTGCCAGCAGTTCTAGAGGCCAGTACTTC.

This sequence joins TRBV11-2 and TRBJ2-1; D is ambiguous. This CDR3 region has 13 residues. V was cut by 7 bases and J by 7 bases, with 14 bases left in between. Germline CDR1 SGHAT, CDR2 FQNNGV. The CDR3 protein is CASTPAWMNEQFF. CDR3 in DNA: TGTGCCAGCACCCCGGCTTGGATGAATGAGCAGTTCTTC.

The CDR3 region is CASSPRQGYNSPLHF. CDR3 bases: TGTGCCAGCAGCCCACGACAGGGATATAATTCACCCCTCCACTTT. The rearrangement joins TRBV11-2 to TRBJ1-6; 7 positions agree with TRBD1. The length of the CDR3 is 15 residues. Germline V lookup: CDR1 SGHAT, CDR2 FQNNGV. V was pared by 5 bases and J by 4 bases, with 5 bases of the junction left unmatched.

The rearrangement uses TRBV27 and TRBJ1-1; D is uncertain. This CDR3 is built from 14 residues. Germline V gene sequence: CDR1 MNHEY, CDR2 SMNVEV (reference sequence). The ends were cut back, 7 bases at V and 3 bases at J, with 15 bases in the middle. The CDR3 DNA follows: TGTGCCAGCACTCCCCGAGGGCGGGACACTGAAGCTTTCTTT. It codes for CASTPRGRDTEAFF.

About this clone: Other DNA sequences in this sample translate to the same CDR3. V usage is TRBV5-1 and J usage is TRBJ1-5; D gene uncertain. V was shortened by 0 bases and J by 1 base, with 8 bases between the two germline ends. Germline CDR1 reads SGHRS; CDR2 reads YFSETQ. The CDR3 has 15 amino acids. CDR3 residues: CASSLGGSSNQPQHF. Here the CDR3 DNA reads TGCGCCAGCAGCTTGGGAGGTTCCAGCAATCAGCCCCAGCATTTT.

The V and J genes are TRBV27 and TRBJ2-7; 9 nucleotides align to TRBD1. Germline V gene data show CDR1 as MNHEY and CDR2 as SMNVEV (reference sequence). With V trimmed by 4 bases and J by 2 bases, 3 bases remained unmatched. The CDR3 contains 14 residues. CDR3 amino acids: CASSSRTGAYEQYF. CDR3 DNA: TGTGCCAGCAGTTCCCGGACAGGGGCCTACGAGCAGTACTTC.

The rearrangement uses TRBV7-8 and TRBJ1-6; D is uncertain. Looked up from germline, CDR1 is SGHVS and CDR2 is FQNEAQ. The CDR3 runs to 14 residues. V gave up 4 bases and J gave up 7 bases, with 11 bases separating them. As DNA, the CDR3 is TGTGCCAGCAGCTACGGACTTGCAAATTCACCCCTCCACTTT. Translating it yields CASSYGLANSPLHF.

With respect to this clone: Distinct nucleotide sequences in the sample also encode this CDR3. The chain uses TRBV5-1 and TRBJ1-1; D is undetermined. The V end lost 1 base, the J end lost 0 bases, and 7 bases lay between the germline ends. CDR1 and CDR2 (germline): SGHRS, YFSETQ. This CDR3 region has 14 residues. CDR3 sequence reads: CASSLSQVNTEAFF. The CDR3, as DNA: TGCGCCAGCAGCTTGTCTCAGGTGAACACTGAAGCTTTCTTT.

The gene calls are TRBV5-4 and TRBJ2-3, with a tentative D call TRBD2 (5 bases). V lost 4 bases, J lost 6 bases, and 15 bases lay in between. The germline V gene has CDR1 SGHNT and CDR2 YYREEE (reference sequence). This CDR3 region has 14 residues. CDR3 protein: CASSPRTAQDTQYF. CDR3 DNA sequence: TGTGCCAGCAGCCCGAGGACTGCGCAGGATACGCAGTATTTT.

This clone turned up a few times. The J gene is TRBJ2-3, the V gene TRBV6-5; D call uncertain. Looked up from germline, CDR1 is MNHEY and CDR2 is SVGAGI. Trimming left V 7 bases short and J 0 bases short, with 8 bases between. The CDR3 is made up of 13 amino acids. The CDR3 loop is CASKKESTDTQYF. The CDR3 DNA reads as TGTGCCAGCAAAAAGGAGAGCACAGATACGCAGTATTTT.

The rearrangement joins TRBV5-1 to TRBJ2-3, with D possibly matching TRBD2 (6 bases). Trimming shortened V by 0 bases and J by 4 bases, and 12 bases separated the two germline ends. CDR1 and CDR2 (germline): SGHRS, YFSETQ. The CDR3 sequence is 15 residues long. The CDR3 DNA follows: TGCGCCAGCAGCTTGGACCCCGGGAGAGCAGATACGCAGTATTTT. This codes for CASSLDPGRADTQYF.